This T cell receptor beta chain derives from a study of T cell repertoires in ileal Crohn's disease. The study, taken as a whole, reports: Endoscopy was done a median roughly 6.9 months after surgery.

The CDR3 is 13 residues long. V was shortened by 5 bases and J by 0 bases, with 11 bases between the two germline ends. CDR1 is SQVTM, CDR2 ANQGSEA, per germline. Time point meaning: neoterminal ileum biopsy at postoperative endoscopy, about 6 months after surgery. Using immunoSEQ multiplex PCR, the repertoire was profiled, and TCRdb retains in-frame clones only, with some absent. The sample consists of several thousand clones, 60% to 80% of them appearing once. Details on this clone: Its antigen is not identified.

The sequencing input was ileal tissue. V gene TRBV29-1 combines with J gene TRBJ2-7, with D uncertain. This sequence originates from an adult with Crohn's disease. CDR3 DNA: TGCAGCGTTTCAACGGGTTTCTCCTACGAGCAGTACTTC. It is translated as CSVSTGFSYEQYF.